A single sample is the source of the 32 T cell receptor beta chains below, sequenced in a study of blood T cell repertoires in COVID-19. The method was immunoSEQ multiplex PCR; TCRdb's version includes in-frame clones alone and lacks a portion of them. Among roughly 65,000 clones listed, roughly 85% were seen once. The material sequenced was peripheral blood. Receptors originate from a woman older than 75 with active or convalescent COVID-19.

This clone came up a few times. The chain joins TRBV7-2 to TRBJ2-2; D is unresolved. CDR1 and CDR2 from the germline V gene are SGHTA and FQGNSA. Deletions cut 2 bases from V and 5 bases from J, with 9 bases between. The CDR3 has 14 amino acids. The CDR3 here is CASSLKRPTGELFF. CDR3 nucleotide sequence: TGTGCCAGCAGCTTAAAGCGACCAACCGGGGAGCTGTTTTTT. The variable domain in full, with the rest retrieved from reference TRBV7-2 and TRBJ2-2, is GAGVSQSPSNKVTEKGKDVELRCDPISGHTALYWYRQSLGQGLEFLIYFQGNSAPDKSGLPSDRFSAERTGGSVSTLTIQRTQQEDSAVYLCASSLKRPTGELFFGEGSRLTVL.

This chain's CDR3 is CASRLEENTEAFF. In nucleotides, the CDR3 is TGTGCCTCGCGACTCGAGGAGAACACTGAAGCTTTCTTT. The chain employs TRBV10-3 and TRBJ1-1; D call uncertain. Germline V gene data show CDR1 as ENHRY and CDR2 as SYGVKD. This CDR3 is built from 13 residues. V was pared by 11 bases and J by 1 base, with 14 bases between.

The rearrangement uses TRBV29-1 and TRBJ2-5; TRBD1 might be the D (5 bases). This CDR3 is 13 amino acids long. From germline, CDR1 is SQVTM and CDR2 ANQGSEA. The CDR3, as DNA: TGCACCTACCGTCAGGCAGGGTCCGAGACCCAGTACTTC. Protein product: CTYRQAGSETQYF.

The chain carries TRBV25-1 and TRBJ1-6, with D possibly matching TRBD1 (6 bases). V shed 9 bases and J shed 5 bases, with 11 bases lying between them. The CDR3 has 13 amino acids. Per germline, CDR1 MGHDK and CDR2 SYGVNS. The CDR3 bases are TGTGCCAGTGGACAGCTTCATAATTCACCCCTCCACTTT. Protein sequence: CASGQLHNSPLHF. The variable domain in full, completed from reference TRBV25-1 and TRBJ1-6, reads EADIYQTPRYLVIGTGKKITLECSQTMGHDKMYWYQQDPGMELHLIHYSYGVNSTEKGDLSSESTVSRIRTEHFPLTLESARPSHTSQYLCASGQLHNSPLHFGNGTRLTVT.

The V gene is TRBV20-1, the J gene TRBJ2-7; 10 bases are a match to TRBD1. With 3 bases clipped from V and 4 bases from J, the junction kept 12 bases outside the gene matches. In germline, CDR1 is DFQATT, CDR2 SNEGSKA (reference sequence). The CDR3 covers 16 residues. CDR3: CSASNPQTGGAYEQYF. The CDR3 DNA sequence: TGCAGTGCTAGTAATCCCCAGACAGGGGGCGCTTACGAGCAGTACTTC.

The chain is built from TRBV10-3 and TRBJ1-6; 9 nucleotides align to TRBD1. Germline-derived CDR1 and CDR2 are ENHRY and SYGVKD. The J segment lost 8 bases and the V segment lost 5 bases, leaving 7 bases of the junction unmatched. The CDR3 has 15 residues. Here the CDR3 reads CAISLSTGGDSPLHF. In DNA form, the CDR3 reads TGTGCCATCAGTCTCTCGACAGGGGGGGATTCACCCCTCCACTTT.

This clone was observed a single time. The CDR3 sequence: CASRLDQGAGQPQHF. Here the CDR3 DNA reads TGTGCCAGCAGATTAGACCAGGGGGCAGGACAGCCCCAGCATTTT. This chain links TRBV6-5 with TRBJ1-5; 8 nucleotides match TRBD1. The germline V gene has CDR1 MNHEY and CDR2 SVGAGI. The CDR3 runs 15 residues. V shed 6 bases and J 7 bases; nucleotides not matched to a gene: 11.

V and J are TRBV7-8 and TRBJ2-5, with TRBD2 identical over 7 bases. The J segment lost 4 bases and the V segment lost 0 bases, leaving 2 bases of the junction unmatched. From germline, CDR1 is SGHVS and CDR2 FQNEAQ. The CDR3 is 14 residues long. DNA of the CDR3: TGTGCCAGCAGCTTAGCGGGGGGGATAGAGACCCAGTACTTC. Residues: CASSLAGGIETQYF.

The V and J genes are TRBV6-2 or TRBV6-3 and TRBJ1-4; perhaps TRBD1 as D (5 bases). The V and J ends lost 2 bases and 8 bases respectively, with 15 bases between them. This CDR3 region has 15 residues. Germline values: CDR1 MNHEY, CDR2 SVGEGT. This CDR3 is CASSYDQGFSEKLFF. CDR3 nucleotides: TGTGCCAGCAGTTACGACCAGGGATTTAGCGAAAAACTGTTTTTT.

This rearrangement joins TRBV4-3 to TRBJ2-7, with TRBD2 matching over 13 bases. This CDR3 spans 16 amino acids. Germline lookup yields CDR1 LGHNA and CDR2 YSLEER. The V gene end was trimmed by 0 bases and the J gene end by 5 bases; junction bases not matched to a gene: 4. DNA for the CDR3: TGCGCCAGCAGCCAAGACACTAGCGGGGGGGCCAACGAGCAGTACTTC. Amino acids: CASSQDTSGGANEQYF.

This chain joins TRBV7-2 and TRBJ1-3; no clear D gene. V was clipped by 1 base and J by 4 bases, with 8 bases between them. The CDR3 has 14 residues. Germline V gene lookup returns CDR1 SGHTA and CDR2 FQGNSA. The CDR3 spells CASSLVRAGNTIYF. The DNA for the CDR3 is TGTGCCAGCAGCTTAGTCAGAGCGGGAAACACCATATATTTT.

The V and J genes are TRBV2 and TRBJ2-5; possible D gene TRBD1, 5 bases. Trimming took off 8 bases at V and 4 bases at J, with 20 bases between the two ends. This CDR3 comprises 15 residues. Germline CDR1 and CDR2: SNHLY and FYNNEI. Here the CDR3 reads CASLIVVGPGETQYF. In DNA form, the CDR3 reads TGTGCCAGCTTAATCGTCGTGGGGCCCGGAGAGACCCAGTACTTC.

The CDR3 loop reads CATKTGIGSTEAFF. The CDR3 DNA is TGTGCCACCAAGACAGGGATTGGGTCCACTGAAGCTTTCTTT. The rearrangement joins TRBV24-1 to TRBJ1-1, with 7 bases fitting TRBD1. Losses at the gene ends were 8 bases for V and 4 bases for J; bases not matched to a gene: 9. Germline V gives CDR1 KGHDR, CDR2 SFDVKD. The CDR3 spans 14 residues.

Of note for this clone: At one end, the junction sequence differs from germline, possibly due to a read error. The gene calls are TRBV7-7 and TRBJ1-1, with D maybe TRBD1 (5 bases). This CDR3 contains 13 residues. Germline loops: CDR1 SSHAT, CDR2 FNYEAQ (reference sequence). The CDR3 here is CASSSGSGTEAFF. CDR3 nucleotide sequence: TGTGCTAGCAGCTCAGGGTCGGGCACTGAAGCTTTCTTT.

This clone appeared once. The chain couples TRBV9 to TRBJ1-2; D remains unclear. CDR3 length: 15 residues. Germline V gene sequence: CDR1 SGDLS, CDR2 YYNGEE. V lost 4 bases, J lost 2 bases, and 15 bases lay in between. The CDR3 DNA reads TGTGCCAGCAGCACTTTAGGCGACTCCAACTATGGCTACACCTTC. Protein: CASSTLGDSNYGYTF.

The chain carries TRBV6-5 and TRBJ1-6; TRBD1 is a possible D gene (5 bases). The CDR3 is 14 residues long. Between the trimmed V and J ends, which lost 6 bases and 10 bases, there was a span of 16 bases. Germline V gives CDR1 MNHEY, CDR2 SVGAGI. The CDR3 DNA follows: TGTGCCAGCAGGCAAGACAGAGTGGGGTCACCCCTCCACTTT. Translating gives CASRQDRVGSPLHF.

This clone was counted once. In nucleotides, the CDR3 is TGTGCCAGTCAAGAGGGAACCACAGATACGCAGTATTTT. Its translation is CASQEGTTDTQYF. The chain couples TRBV2 to TRBJ2-3, with a tentative D call TRBD2 (5 bases). Trimming stripped 9 bases from V and 2 bases from J, with 12 bases between. Germline-derived CDR1 and CDR2 are SNHLY and FYNNEI. This CDR3 region has 13 residues.

V usage is TRBV7-2 and J usage is TRBJ2-7; TRBD1 might be the D (5 bases). The germline V gene encodes CDR1 SGHTA and CDR2 FQGNSA. V lost 5 bases to trimming and J lost 3 bases, with 17 bases between them. CDR3 length equals 15 residues. The CDR3 spells CASSKDSAGNYEQYF. CDR3 nucleotides: TGTGCCAGCAGCAAGGATTCGGCAGGGAACTACGAGCAGTACTTC.

The rearrangement joins TRBV3-1 (or the pseudogene TRBV3-2) to TRBJ1-2, with D unclear. CDR1 and CDR2 from the germline V gene are LGHDT and YNNKEL (reference sequence). This CDR3 is built from 15 residues. The ends were cut back, 2 bases at V and 8 bases at J, with 18 bases in the middle. The CDR3 reads CASSQMVGEAEGYTF. CDR3 bases: TGTGCCAGCAGCCAAATGGTGGGAGAGGCGGAGGGCTACACCTTC.

The rearrangement uses TRBV7-8 and TRBJ1-5; D gene uncertain. V was shortened by 1 base and J by 7 bases, with 14 bases between the two germline ends. The CDR3 totals 15 residues. The V gene's germline CDR1 is SGHVS and CDR2 FQNEAQ. CDR3 amino acids: CASSLGPGMYQPQHF. The DNA of the CDR3 is TGTGCCAGCAGCTTAGGTCCAGGAATGTACCAGCCCCAGCATTTT.

The genes are TRBV5-5 and TRBJ2-7, with D possibly TRBD1 on 5 matching bases. Trimming left V 0 bases short and J 1 base short, with 8 bases between. In germline, CDR1 is SGHKS, CDR2 YYEKEE (reference sequence). The CDR3 loop spans 14 amino acids. CDR3 nucleotides: TGTGCCAGCAGCTTGGGTAGGGGATCCTACGAGCAGTACTTC. This encodes CASSLGRGSYEQYF.

V and J are TRBV9 and TRBJ2-3; D uncertain. The CDR3 covers 16 residues. V was clipped by 0 bases and J by 4 bases, with 15 bases between them. Germline values: CDR1 SGDLS, CDR2 YYNGEE. CDR3 protein: CASSVVQSVAADTQYF. In DNA form, the CDR3 reads TGTGCCAGCAGCGTAGTGCAGTCTGTAGCTGCAGATACGCAGTATTTT.

The chain has TRBV6-6 and TRBJ2-5, with 8 bases that match TRBD1. The germline CDR1 and CDR2 sequences are MNHNY and SVGAGI (reference sequence). V gave up 6 bases and J gave up 2 bases; unmatched junction bases: 8. This CDR3 spans 15 amino acids. For the CDR3, the DNA is TGTGCCAGCAGCTATCCAGGGACAGGACAAGAGACCCAGTACTTC. Translated, it gives CASSYPGTGQETQYF.

This chain connects TRBV2 to TRBJ1-1; unclear D gene. Looked up from germline, CDR1 is SNHLY and CDR2 is FYNNEI. This CDR3 comprises 13 residues. V dropped 6 bases and J dropped 2 bases, with 10 bases sitting between them. The DNA of the CDR3 is TGTGCCAGCAGCAAGCTAAGTAACACTGAAGCTTTCTTT. Translating it yields CASSKLSNTEAFF.

This clone was counted once. J is TRBJ2-2 and V is TRBV5-4, with D uncertain. V dropped 0 bases and J dropped 7 bases, with 7 bases sitting between them. The CDR3 totals 13 residues. The germline gives CDR1 SGHNT, CDR2 YYREEE (reference sequence). The CDR3 DNA is TGTGCCAGCAGCTTGGATAGTGTCGGGGAGCTGTTTTTT. Protein sequence: CASSLDSVGELFF.

The rearrangement joins TRBV7-2 to TRBJ1-5; D may be TRBD1 (6 bases). Germline V CDR1 and CDR2: SGHTA, FQGNSA. V was trimmed by 4 bases and J by 3 bases, leaving 13 bases between them. CDR3 length equals 15 residues. The DNA of the CDR3 is TGTGCCAGCAGCTGGCTCCCAGGGGCCAATCAGCCCCAGCATTTT. It encodes CASSWLPGANQPQHF.

The V and J genes are TRBV28 and TRBJ2-2; D gene ambiguous. The CDR3 totals 12 residues. V lost 8 bases to trimming and J lost 10 bases, with 14 bases between them. Germline assignment: CDR1 MDHEN and CDR2 SYDVKM. The chain's CDR3 is CASSKRSEELFF. DNA of the CDR3: TGTGCCAGCTCTAAACGGAGCGAGGAGCTGTTTTTT.

The rearrangement links TRBV27 to TRBJ2-1; maybe TRBD1 (5 bases). Looked up from germline, CDR1 is MNHEY and CDR2 is SMNVEV (reference sequence). The V gene lost 1 base and the J gene lost 8 bases, with 12 bases spanning the gap. This CDR3 has 14 residues. The CDR3 spells CASSLYAGIDEQFF. In DNA, the CDR3 is TGTGCCAGCAGTTTATATGCAGGGATTGATGAGCAGTTCTTC.

The count of this clone is one. The CDR3 spells CASRNNRQTNTQYF. The CDR3, as DNA: TGTGCCAGCAGAAATAACCGGCAGACAAATACGCAGTATTTT. V gene TRBV6-5 combines with J gene TRBJ2-3; D unclear. Germline V gene data show CDR1 as MNHEY and CDR2 as SVGAGI. The CDR3 loop spans 14 amino acids. Deletions cut 6 bases from V and 7 bases from J, with 17 bases between.

This sequence joins TRBV6-2 or TRBV6-3 and TRBJ1-2; D is uncertain. Trimming took off 5 bases at V and 4 bases at J, with 14 bases between the two ends. Germline lookup yields CDR1 MNHEY and CDR2 SVGEGT. The CDR3 consists of 14 residues. The CDR3 here is CASSAAYQLYGYTF. CDR3 coding DNA: TGTGCCAGCAGTGCTGCGTACCAACTCTATGGCTACACCTTC.

This chain connects TRBV4-3 to TRBJ2-1; TRBD2 agrees at 15 bases. V shed 2 bases, J shed 7 bases, and the junction held 3 bases outside the gene matches. This CDR3 is built from 16 residues. In germline, CDR1 is LGHNA, CDR2 YSLEER. The CDR3 DNA reads as TGCGCCAGCAGCCAACCTGGGACTAGCGGGGGGAATGAGCAGTTCTTC. Translated, it gives CASSQPGTSGGNEQFF.

This sequence joins TRBV25-1 and TRBJ2-7; 12 positions match TRBD2. Germline trimming cut 9 bases from V and 4 bases from J; bases unmatched to any gene: 4. The germline V gene has CDR1 MGHDK and CDR2 SYGVNS. This CDR3 spans 13 amino acids. The CDR3 coding sequence is TGTGCCAGTGGACTAGCGGGGATATACGAGCAGTACTTC. Translating it yields CASGLAGIYEQYF.